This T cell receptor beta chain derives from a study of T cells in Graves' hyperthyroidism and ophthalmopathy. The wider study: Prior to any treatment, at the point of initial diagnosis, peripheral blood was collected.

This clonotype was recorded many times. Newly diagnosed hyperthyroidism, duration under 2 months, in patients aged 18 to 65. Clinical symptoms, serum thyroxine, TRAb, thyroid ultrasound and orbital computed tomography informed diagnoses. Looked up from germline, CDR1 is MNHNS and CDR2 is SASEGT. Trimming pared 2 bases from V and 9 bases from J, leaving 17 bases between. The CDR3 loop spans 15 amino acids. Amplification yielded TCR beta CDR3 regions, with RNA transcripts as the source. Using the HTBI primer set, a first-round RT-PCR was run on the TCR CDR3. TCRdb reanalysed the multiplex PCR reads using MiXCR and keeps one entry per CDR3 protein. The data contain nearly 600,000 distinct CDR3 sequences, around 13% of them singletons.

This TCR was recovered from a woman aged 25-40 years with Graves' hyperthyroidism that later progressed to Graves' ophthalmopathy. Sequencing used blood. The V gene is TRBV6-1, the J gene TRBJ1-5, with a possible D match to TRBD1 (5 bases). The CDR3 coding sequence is TGTGCCAGCAGTGAATCCGGGACGGCCGCGCGGCCCCAGCATTTT. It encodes CASSESGTAARPQHF.